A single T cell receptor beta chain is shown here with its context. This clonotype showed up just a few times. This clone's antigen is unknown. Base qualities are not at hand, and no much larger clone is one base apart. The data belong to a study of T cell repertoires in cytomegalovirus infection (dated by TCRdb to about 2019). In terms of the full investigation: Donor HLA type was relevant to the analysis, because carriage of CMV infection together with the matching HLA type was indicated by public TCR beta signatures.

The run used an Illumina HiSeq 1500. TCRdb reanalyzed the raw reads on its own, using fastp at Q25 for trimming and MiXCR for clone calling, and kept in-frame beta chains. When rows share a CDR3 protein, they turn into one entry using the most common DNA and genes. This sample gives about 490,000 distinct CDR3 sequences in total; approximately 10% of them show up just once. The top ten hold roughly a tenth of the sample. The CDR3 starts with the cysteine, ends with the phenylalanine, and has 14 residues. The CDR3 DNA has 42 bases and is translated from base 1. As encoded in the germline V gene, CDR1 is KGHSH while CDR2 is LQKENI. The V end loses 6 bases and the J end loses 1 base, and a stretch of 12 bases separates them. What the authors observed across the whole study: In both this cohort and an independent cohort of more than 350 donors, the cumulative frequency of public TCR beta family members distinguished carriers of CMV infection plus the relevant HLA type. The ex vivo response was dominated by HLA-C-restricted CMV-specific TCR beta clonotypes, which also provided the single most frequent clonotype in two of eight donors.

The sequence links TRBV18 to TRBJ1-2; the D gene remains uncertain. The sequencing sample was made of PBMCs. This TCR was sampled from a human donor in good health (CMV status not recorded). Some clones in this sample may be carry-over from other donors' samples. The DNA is TGTGCCAGCTCCCAGAGGCAGAATAACTATGGCTACACCTTC. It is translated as CASSQRQNNYGYTF.